A selection of T cell receptor beta chains follows, all from one sample in a study of response to subunit inactivated influenza vaccine. TCRdb reprocessed the RT-PCR reads with MiXCR, giving one entry per CDR3 protein. Of 500,000 to 600,000 distinct CDR3 sequences in the sample, 14% were seen once. The sequencing used PBMCs from blood, collected less than 13 days after vaccination. The receptor source for this set is a man in his fifties who received an inactivated influenza vaccine. Both conserved end residues are part of each CDR3. D genes are given only for firm matches. Only some rows state a clone size, as once, few, many or a class for expanded clones.

size	V	J	D	CDR3	DNA
-	TRBV20-1	TRBJ2-5	-	CSAKGRQETQYF	TGCAGTGCTAAGGGACGGCAAGAGACCCAGTACTTC
-	TRBV9	TRBJ2-1	-	CASGGLSNEQFF	TGTGCCAGCGGTGGACTTAGTAATGAGCAGTTCTTC
many	TRBV28	TRBJ2-7	-	CASSSNLRGYEQYF	TGTGCCAGCAGTTCTAACTTACGCGGCTACGAGCAGTACTTC
few	TRBV25-1	TRBJ1-6	TRBD1	CASSLQGVGSPLHF	TGTGCCAGCAGTTTGCAGGGGGTCGGTTCACCCCTCCACTTT
few	TRBV6-5	TRBJ2-7	TRBD2	CASSYSRGGPYEQYF	TGTGCCAGCAGTTACTCGCGGGGGGGCCCTTACGAGCAGTACTTC
many	TRBV7-2	TRBJ2-7	-	CASSSGIYEQYF	TGTGCCAGCAGCTCGGGGATCTACGAGCAGTACTTC
many	TRBV4-2	TRBJ1-2	-	CASSREVAANYGYTF	TGTGCCAGCAGCCGAGAAGTGGCAGCTAACTATGGCTACACCTTC
few	TRBV6-2/TRBV6-3	TRBJ2-7	TRBD2	CASSYSSGRSSYEQYF	TGTGCCAGCAGTTACTCAAGCGGGAGGAGCTCCTACGAGCAGTACTTC
many	TRBV7-9	TRBJ2-1	-	CASSTATNEQFF	TGTGCCAGCAGCACGGCGACCAATGAGCAGTTCTTC
-	TRBV6-5	TRBJ2-5	-	CASTQKETQYF	TGTGCCAGCACACAAAAAGAGACCCAGTACTTC
few	TRBV24-1	TRBJ2-3	-	CATSDWGGATDTQYF	TGTGCCACCAGTGATTGGGGTGGGGCAACAGATACGCAGTATTTT
few	TRBV19	TRBJ1-5	-	CASSIEQVRGNQPQHF	TGTGCCAGTAGTATAGAGCAGGTGAGGGGCAATCAGCCCCAGCATTTT
-	TRBV5-1	TRBJ1-4	TRBD1	CASSPRQGASEKLFF	TGCGCCAGCAGCCCACGACAGGGGGCGTCGGAAAAACTGTTTTTT
-	TRBV7-2	TRBJ1-5	-	CASSSSSYSNQPQHF	TGTGCCAGCAGCTCTTCTAGCTATAGCAATCAGCCCCAGCATTTT
-	TRBV15	TRBJ2-3	TRBD1	CATSRGDRGPIYF	TGTGCCACCAGCAGAGGGGACAGGGGGCCCATTTATTTT
-	TRBV28	TRBJ2-2	TRBD2	CASSSSGGAIGELFF	TGTGCCAGCAGCTCGTCGGGGGGGGCGATCGGGGAGCTGTTTTTT
many	TRBV12-3/TRBV12-4	TRBJ1-4	-	CASSIGRGEKLFF	TGTGCCAGCAGTATCGGACGGGGTGAAAAACTGTTTTTT
-	TRBV10-3	TRBJ2-3	-	CAISAGGSTDTQYF	TGTGCCATCAGTGCAGGAGGGAGCACAGATACGCAGTATTTT
few	TRBV5-1	TRBJ1-2	-	CASSSATFTNYGYTF	TGCGCCAGCAGCTCCGCGACATTTACTAACTATGGCTACACCTTC
-	TRBV9	TRBJ2-2	-	CASSVGSGLKPGELFF	TGTGCCAGCAGCGTAGGTTCAGGTTTGAAACCCGGGGAGCTGTTTTTT
-	TRBV20-1	TRBJ2-1	-	CSATRNGNEQFF	TGCAGTGCTACCCGTAATGGGAATGAGCAGTTCTTC
many	TRBV12-3/TRBV12-4	TRBJ2-3	TRBD2	CASRPGTSGRADTQYF	TGTGCCAGCAGACCCGGGACTAGCGGGAGGGCAGATACGCAGTATTTT
-	TRBV5-1	TRBJ2-2	-	CASSLVLGAPNTGELFF	TGCGCCAGCAGCTTGGTCCTAGGGGCCCCGAACACCGGGGAGCTGTTTTTT
-	TRBV7-9	TRBJ2-1	TRBD2	CASNPGLVKFF	TGTGCCAGCAACCCGGGACTAGTGAAGTTCTTC
-	TRBV15	TRBJ2-5	-	CATSRGARPETQYF	TGTGCCACCAGCAGAGGGGCCAGGCCGGAGACCCAGTACTTC
few	TRBV4-1	TRBJ1-4	-	CASSQDTLSLRVMFF	TGCGCCAGCAGCCAAGATACTTTAAGTCTGCGGGTGATGTTTTTT
-	TRBV6-5	TRBJ2-2	-	CASSYSRNLNTGELFF	TGTGCCAGCAGTTACTCCCGTAATCTCAACACCGGGGAGCTGTTTTTT
few	TRBV25-1	TRBJ1-1	-	CASRARGGSEAFF	TGTGCCAGCAGGGCGAGGGGAGGGAGTGAAGCTTTCTTT
-	TRBV7-7	TRBJ2-1	-	CASSHGRDNEQFF	TGTGCTAGCAGCCACGGTAGGGACAATGAGCAGTTCTTC
few	TRBV12-3/TRBV12-4	TRBJ2-2	-	CASRQTVTNTGELFF	TGTGCCAGCAGGCAGACAGTAACGAACACCGGGGAGCTGTTTTTT
few	TRBV4-3	TRBJ1-6	-	CASSQENSGNSPLHF	TGCGCCAGCAGCCAAGAAAACTCAGGAAATTCACCCCTCCACTTT
-	TRBV4-3	TRBJ2-1	TRBD1	CASSQEPGQGARFF	TGCGCCAGCAGCCAAGAGCCGGGACAGGGGGCCCGGTTCTTC
-	TRBV3-1	TRBJ1-6	TRBD1	CASRDRDSYSPLHF	TGTGCCAGCAGGGACAGGGACTCCTATTCACCCCTCCACTTT
-	TRBV7-9	TRBJ1-2	TRBD1	CASSSYRLDRRAYGYTF	TGTGCCAGCAGCTCGTATAGACTGGACAGGAGGGCCTATGGCTACACCTTC
few	TRBV4-3	TRBJ2-7	-	CASSQDLMGEQYF	TGCGCCAGCAGCCAAGATCTCATGGGCGAGCAGTACTTC
-	TRBV20-1	TRBJ2-3	-	CSATRLVGDTQYF	TGCAGTGCCACCCGACTAGTCGGGGATACGCAGTATTTT
-	TRBV20-1	TRBJ2-3	TRBD2	CSARSSGRAGSTDTQYF	TGCAGTGCTAGATCTAGCGGGAGGGCCGGTAGCACAGATACGCAGTATTTT
many	TRBV28	TRBJ2-7	-	CASSLTSLQAYEQYF	TGTGCCAGCAGTTTAACATCCCTTCAAGCCTACGAGCAGTACTTC
-	TRBV6-2/TRBV6-3	TRBJ1-1	-	CASSYTGLEAFF	TGTGCCAGCAGTTACACGGGACTTGAAGCTTTCTTT
few	TRBV19	TRBJ2-1	-	CASSPRTEYNEQFF	TGTGCCAGTAGTCCAAGGACAGAGTACAATGAGCAGTTCTTC